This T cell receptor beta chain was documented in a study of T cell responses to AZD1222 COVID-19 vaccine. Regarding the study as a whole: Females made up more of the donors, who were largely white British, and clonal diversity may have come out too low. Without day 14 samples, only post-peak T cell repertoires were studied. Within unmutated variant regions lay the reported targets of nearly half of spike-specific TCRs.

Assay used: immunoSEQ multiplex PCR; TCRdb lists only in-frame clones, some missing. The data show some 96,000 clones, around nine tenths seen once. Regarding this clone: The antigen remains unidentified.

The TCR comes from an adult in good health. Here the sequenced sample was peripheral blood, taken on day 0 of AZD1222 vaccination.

In DNA, the CDR3 is TGTGCCAGCAGCAGAGAACCTGAGCAGTTCTTC. Translation: CASSREPEQFF. The chain links TRBV5-6 to TRBJ2-1; D not resolved. Trimming pared 4 bases from V and 9 bases from J, leaving 8 bases between. This CDR3 spans 11 amino acids. In germline, CDR1 is SGHDT, CDR2 YYEEEE.